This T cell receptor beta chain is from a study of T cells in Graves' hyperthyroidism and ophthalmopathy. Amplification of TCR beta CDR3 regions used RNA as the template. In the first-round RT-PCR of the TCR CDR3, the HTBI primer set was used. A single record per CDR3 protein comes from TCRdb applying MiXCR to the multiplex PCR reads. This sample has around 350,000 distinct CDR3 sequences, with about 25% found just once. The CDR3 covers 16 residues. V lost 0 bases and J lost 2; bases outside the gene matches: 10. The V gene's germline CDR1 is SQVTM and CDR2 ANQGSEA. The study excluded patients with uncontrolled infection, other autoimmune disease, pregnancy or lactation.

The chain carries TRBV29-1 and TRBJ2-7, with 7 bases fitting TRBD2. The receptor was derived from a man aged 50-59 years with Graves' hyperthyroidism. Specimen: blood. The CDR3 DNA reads TGCAGCGTTGAAGATCCCTCTAGCGGTAGCACCTACGAGCAGTACTTC. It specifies CSVEDPSSGSTYEQYF.